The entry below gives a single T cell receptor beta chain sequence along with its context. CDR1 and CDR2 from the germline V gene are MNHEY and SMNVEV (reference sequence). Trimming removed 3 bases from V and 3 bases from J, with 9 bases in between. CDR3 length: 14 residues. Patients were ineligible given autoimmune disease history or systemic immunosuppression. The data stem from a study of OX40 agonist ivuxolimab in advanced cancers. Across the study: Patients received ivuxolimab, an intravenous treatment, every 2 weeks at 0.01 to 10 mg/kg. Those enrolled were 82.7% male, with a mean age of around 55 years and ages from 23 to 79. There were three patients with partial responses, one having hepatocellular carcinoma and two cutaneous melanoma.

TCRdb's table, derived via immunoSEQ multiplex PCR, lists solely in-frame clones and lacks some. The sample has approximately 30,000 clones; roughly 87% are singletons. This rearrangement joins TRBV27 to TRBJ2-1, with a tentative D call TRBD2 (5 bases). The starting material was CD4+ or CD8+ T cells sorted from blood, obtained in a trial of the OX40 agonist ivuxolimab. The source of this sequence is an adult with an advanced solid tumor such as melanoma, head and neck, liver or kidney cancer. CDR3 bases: TGTGCCAGCAGTTTTAGCGCGAGCTACAATGAGCAGTTCTTC. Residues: CASSFSASYNEQFF.